This TCR beta chain was identified during a study of blood T cell repertoires in COVID-19. The overall study: The study drew acute and convalescent COVID-19 samples from the United States, Italy and Spain. Nucleic acid was either cDNA or gDNA, and it came from T cells, B-cell-depleted T cells, or PBMCs.

In the source study's methods: Quantification of nucleated cells was approximated via reference gene primer amplification. The protocol was immunoSEQ multiplex PCR, while the TCRdb copy is restricted to in-frame clones and leaves out a portion. The D gene and trimming were derived from the DNA, and the V and J assignments and clone size from that table. The data contain about 210,000 clones, roughly 82% of them singletons. Followed longitudinally, the Seattle patients had been enrolled during active infection. The V segment lost 5 bases and the J segment 10 bases; nucleotides outside the gene matches: 7. The CDR3 loop spans 13 amino acids.

The receptor's source is a woman aged 55-75 years with COVID-19, enrolled during active disease. V and J are TRBV12-3 or TRBV12-4 and TRBJ2-1; TRBD1 aligns across 8 bases. Input material: peripheral blood. CDR3 sequence: CASSMDRAREQFF. The CDR3 bases are TGTGCCAGCAGTATGGACAGGGCGCGGGAGCAGTTCTTC.